The source of this T cell receptor (beta chain) is a study of T cells after posttransplantation cyclophosphamide. The length of the CDR3 is 14 residues. CDR1 is SGDLS and CDR2 is YYNGEE in the germline V gene. V was clipped by 4 bases and J by 2 bases; unmatched bases: 5. The protocol was immunoSEQ multiplex PCR, while the TCRdb copy is restricted to in-frame clones and leaves out a portion. Here the sample spans about 28,000 clones, 75% to 90% being singletons. Turning to this clone: Its antigen is currently unknown.

The study's findings and limits: TRB overlap between skin or GI tissue T cells and blood was limited.

The sequence came from a man in his forties or fifties. Sequencing was done on a sample of PBMCs. V usage is TRBV9 and J usage is TRBJ2-7, with TRBD2 matching over 8 bases. CDR3 sequence (DNA): TGTGCCAGCAGCCCCCGGGGGGGGACCTACGAGCAGTACTTC. Translation: CASSPRGGTYEQYF. Complete variable domain (other parts from reference TRBV9 and TRBJ2-7): DSGVTQTPKHLITATGQRVTLRCSPRSGDLSVYWYQQSLDQGLQFLIQYYNGEERAKGNILERFSAQQFPDLHSELNLSSLELGDSALYFCASSPRGGTYEQYFGPGTRLTVT.